This is a list of T cell receptor beta chains from one sample in a study of blood T cell repertoires in COVID-19. The protocol was immunoSEQ multiplex PCR, while the TCRdb copy is restricted to in-frame clones and leaves out a portion. The sample has about 150,000 clones, around 84% seen once; the top ten hold roughly 4.7%. Sequencing used peripheral blood. Receptor source: a woman aged 50 to 60 with acute or convalescent COVID-19. Each CDR3 is given with its conserved first and last residue. The D gene is left open where the match is weak. Where a row states a size, it is once, few, many or the class of an expanded clone; other rows omit it.

size	D	V	J	CDR3	DNA
-	-	TRBV18	TRBJ2-7	CASSPPQGGPYEQYF	TGTGCCAGCTCACCGCCACAGGGGGGGCCCTACGAGCAGTACTTC
-	TRBD1	TRBV3-1/TRBV3-2	TRBJ2-1	CASSQGTGTAYNEQFF	TGTGCCAGCAGCCAAGGAACCGGGACAGCCTACAATGAGCAGTTCTTC
-	TRBD1	TRBV30	TRBJ1-6	CAWSPGQYNSPLHF	TGTGCCTGGAGTCCGGGACAGTATAATTCACCCCTCCACTTT
once	TRBD1	TRBV4-2	TRBJ2-1	CASSQDRGRVEQFF	TGTGCCAGCAGCCAGGACAGGGGGAGAGTTGAGCAGTTCTTC
-	-	TRBV28	TRBJ2-1	CASSLFGRGNEQFF	TGTGCCAGCAGTTTATTTGGCAGGGGCAATGAGCAGTTCTTC
-	TRBD1	TRBV5-6	TRBJ2-5	CASSLATGRETQYF	TGTGCCAGCAGCTTGGCGACAGGGCGCGAGACCCAGTACTTC
-	TRBD1	TRBV6-6	TRBJ2-7	CASTPTGGPYEQYF	TGTGCCAGCACCCCGACAGGGGGCCCCTACGAGCAGTACTTC
-	-	TRBV30	TRBJ2-6	CAWSDSSGANVLTF	TGTGCCTGGAGCGACAGTTCTGGGGCCAACGTCCTGACTTTC
-	TRBD2	TRBV6-5	TRBJ2-7	CASGFLTSGGYEQYF	TGTGCCAGCGGGTTTTTGACTAGCGGTGGCTACGAGCAGTACTTC
-	-	TRBV5-4	TRBJ1-6	CASSLVSGEPISPLHF	TGTGCCAGCAGCTTGGTCTCCGGGGAACCAATTTCACCCCTCCACTTT
medium-sized	-	TRBV6-5	TRBJ1-6	CASSSSGTSGSPLHF	TGTGCCAGCAGTTCTTCCGGGACATCCGGTTCACCCCTCCACTTT
-	-	TRBV7-7	TRBJ2-2	CASSLTTTNTGELFF	TGTGCCAGCAGCTTAACGACTACGAACACCGGGGAGCTGTTTTTT
few	-	TRBV7-2	TRBJ2-7	CASSLKGSGISPYEQYF	TGTGCCAGCAGCTTAAAGGGTTCCGGGATTTCCCCCTACGAGCAGTACTTC
-	-	TRBV2	TRBJ2-3	CASSVDLGGDTQYF	TGTGCCAGCAGTGTGGATCTCGGAGGGGATACGCAGTATTTT
-	-	TRBV5-6	TRBJ1-2	CASSSTDRDYGYTF	TGTGCCAGCAGCTCCACCGACAGAGACTATGGCTACACCTTC
-	-	TRBV28	TRBJ2-1	CASSDTDSPLREQFF	TGTGCCAGCAGTGATACGGACAGTCCACTGAGAGAGCAGTTCTTC
-	-	TRBV12-3/TRBV12-4	TRBJ2-7	CASSLPGFYEQYF	TGTGCCAGCAGTTTGCCGGGTTTCTACGAGCAGTACTTC
-	-	TRBV6-1	TRBJ1-4	CASSEREFTREKLFF	TGTGCCAGCAGTGAACGGGAGTTCACGAGGGAAAAACTGTTTTTT
-	-	TRBV7-9	TRBJ2-5	CASSLGEASETQYF	TGTGCCAGCAGCTTAGGGGAGGCCTCAGAGACCCAGTACTTC
-	TRBD1	TRBV28	TRBJ2-7	CASRPGTVSSYEQYF	TGTGCCAGCAGACCCGGGACAGTGAGCTCCTACGAGCAGTACTTC
-	TRBD1	TRBV7-2	TRBJ1-2	CASSFIAGGNYGYTF	TGTGCCAGCAGCTTCATTGCAGGGGGCAACTATGGCTACACCTTC
-	TRBD2	TRBV7-2	TRBJ2-1	CASSGTAGAPAPVF	TGTGCCAGCAGCGGAACAGCGGGGGCCCCAGCCCCTGTCTTC
-	-	TRBV6-2/TRBV6-3	TRBJ1-5	CASSYLNQPQHF	TGTGCCAGCAGTTACCTAAATCAGCCCCAGCATTTT
-	-	TRBV5-1	TRBJ1-3	CASSLAVEPGNTIYF	TGCGCCAGCAGCTTGGCCGTGGAGCCTGGAAACACCATATATTTT
few	TRBD1	TRBV18	TRBJ1-2	CASSPPSTGGYYGYTF	TGTGCCAGCTCACCACCGTCGACAGGGGGTTACTATGGCTACACCTTC
few	-	TRBV10-3	TRBJ2-3	CASRGGGSSTDTQYF	TGTGCCAGTAGGGGGGGCGGGTCTAGCACAGATACGCAGTATTTT
-	TRBD1	TRBV27	TRBJ1-2	CASRRQGAFGYTF	TGTGCCAGCAGGCGACAGGGGGCGTTTGGCTACACCTTC